This paragraph covers one T cell receptor (beta chain) sequence. Its antigen remains unidentified. The data were taken from a study of T cell responses to AZD1222 COVID-19 vaccine. About the study: Second doses were pooled across both intervals (about 4 or about 12 weeks). Overall study results and limits: The donor cohort was predominantly white British with a female majority, and clonal diversity may have been underestimated. CD4 TCRs associated with vaccination spanned spike, dominating at 160-218 and 743-854. The breadth and depth of Spike-specific TCRs increased once two AZD1222 doses had been given.

Germline V gene sequence: CDR1 SEHNR, CDR2 FQNEAQ (reference sequence). The V end lost 4 bases, the J end lost 3 bases, and 15 bases lay between the germline ends. CDR3 length equals 15 residues. Repertoires were generated with immunoSEQ multiplex PCR, while TCRdb's copy carries only in-frame clones and drops some. The data contain roughly 130,000 clones, 87% of them singletons. This chain connects TRBV7-9 to TRBJ1-2; D is unclear. This clonotype was sampled from an adult in good health. Sample: peripheral blood, taken on day 0 of AZD1222 vaccination. The CDR3 protein is CASSYSGGWDYGYTF. The CDR3 DNA reads as TGTGCCAGCAGCTATTCAGGAGGGTGGGACTATGGCTACACCTTC. Full variable domain (outside the CDR3, taken from reference TRBV7-9 and TRBJ1-2): DTGVSQNPRHKITKRGQNVTFRCDPISEHNRLYWYRQTLGQGPEFLTYFQNEAQLEKSRLLSDRFSAERPKGSFSTLEIQRTEQGDSAMYLCASSYSGGWDYGYTFGSGTRLTVV.